The clone carrying this T cell receptor beta chain showed up many times. V shed 1 base, J shed 4 bases, and the junction held 6 bases outside the gene matches. The CDR3 has 16 amino acids. The V gene's germline CDR1 is KGHSH and CDR2 LQKENI. The sample is drawn from a study of T-cell reconstitution after alpha-beta-depleted transplantation in children. Unique molecular identifiers were built into the TCRbeta library. Via MiXCR, TCRdb re-called the PCR reads, giving one row per CDR3 protein. The repertoire has about 230,000 distinct CDR3 sequences, about 12% of them found once; the top ten carry approximately 2.9%.

This receptor was obtained from a human donor who donated a stem cell graft to a child with acute lymphoblastic leukemia. This chain connects TRBV18 to TRBJ2-2, with 7 bases matching TRBD2. Material: PBMCs from the stem cell graft donor, obtained from the stem cell graft. CDR3 sequence: CASSPREASGTGELFF. As DNA, the CDR3 is TGTGCCAGCTCACCACGGGAAGCTAGCGGCACCGGGGAGCTGTTTTTT.